Listed here is a single T cell receptor (beta chain). TCRdb's copy holds only in-frame clones and misses some; the assay was immunoSEQ multiplex PCR. The top ten clones hold about 19% of a sample with tens of thousands of clones, about three quarters of them seen once. Germline V gives CDR1 LNHDA, CDR2 SQIVND (reference sequence). The CDR3 covers 15 residues. With 8 bases clipped from V and 6 bases from J, the junction kept 10 bases outside the gene matches. This entry belongs to a study of blood T cell repertoires in COVID-19. This chain uses TRBV19 with TRBJ2-3, with 11 positions matching TRBD1. The sequenced sample consisted of peripheral blood. The sequence was collected from a human donor with active or convalescent COVID-19. The donor label of this sample is uncertain. The CDR3 DNA reads as TGTGCCAGTCGCCGGACAGGGGGCGCGACGGATACGCAGTATTTT. As protein: CASRRTGGATDTQYF.